What follows are 29 T cell receptor beta chains derived from one specimen sequenced in a study of CD4 T cells in relation to SARS-CoV-2 and coronaviruses. Unexposed donor CD4+ T cells date from 2011-2018, before the COVID-19 pandemic. Data came from immunoSEQ multiplex PCR; TCRdb stores just in-frame clones and leaves some out. The sample holds about 59,000 clones, about nine tenths seen once. Sample: memory CD4+ T cells from PBMCs. All receptors derive from a human donor in good health.

This rearrangement joins TRBV6-5 to TRBJ1-5; a weak D match, TRBD1 (6 bases). CDR1 is MNHEY and CDR2 is SVGAGI in the germline V gene. The CDR3 sequence is 14 residues long. The V end was cut by 6 bases, the J end by 7 bases, with 16 bases between. The CDR3 region has the DNA TGTGCCAGCAGGCGCGGGGCAGGGGAACAGCCCCAGCATTTT. It translates to CASRRGAGEQPQHF.

The rearrangement joins TRBV5-1 to TRBJ2-7; D might be TRBD2 (6 bases). The CDR3 totals 14 residues. Germline CDR1 and CDR2: SGHRS and YFSETQ. The V end was cut by 9 bases, the J end by 5 bases, with 21 bases between. The CDR3, as DNA: TGCGCCACGGGGGACGGGGACGACTTCGACGAGCAGTACTTC. Its translation: CATGDGDDFDEQYF.

The chain recombines TRBV2 with TRBJ1-5; 10 bases agree with TRBD1. Trimming at V came to 5 bases and at J to 2 bases, leaving 9 bases not matched to a gene. The CDR3 length is 17 residues. Per the germline V gene, CDR1 is SNHLY and CDR2 is FYNNEI. This CDR3 reads CASSHLTGGYGNQPQHF. CDR3 coding DNA: TGTGCCAGCAGTCACCTGACAGGGGGCTACGGCAATCAGCCCCAGCATTTT.

This rearrangement joins TRBV19 to TRBJ1-5; 9 bases are shared with TRBD1. Losses at the gene ends were 7 bases for V and 7 bases for J; bases not matched to a gene: 5. Germline assignment: CDR1 LNHDA and CDR2 SQIVND (reference sequence). The CDR3 has 13 residues. CDR3 sequence: CASMGQGYQPQHF. For the CDR3, the DNA is TGTGCCAGTATGGGACAGGGTTACCAGCCCCAGCATTTT.

The V gene is TRBV14, the J gene TRBJ2-7; D unclear. The CDR3 is 17 amino acids. Trimming stripped 4 bases from V and 0 bases from J, with 19 bases between. Germline V gives CDR1 SGHDN, CDR2 FVKESK. The CDR3 DNA reads as TGTGCCAGCAGCCGATCCTCCGGACGTCCAACCTCCTACGAGCAGTACTTC. Translated: CASSRSSGRPTSYEQYF.

The chain combines TRBV11-2 with TRBJ2-1; 8 nucleotides line up with TRBD1. In germline, CDR1 is SGHAT, CDR2 FQNNGV. Unmatched junction bases numbered 8, after V lost 4 bases and J lost 3 bases. CDR3 length equals 16 residues. For the CDR3, the DNA is TGTGCCAGCAGCTCTTGGACAGGGATTAACTACAATGAGCAGTTCTTC. Its translation: CASSSWTGINYNEQFF. Using reference TRBV11-2 and TRBJ2-1 for the parts outside the CDR3, the full variable domain is EAGVAQSPRYKIIEKRQSVAFWCNPISGHATLYWYQQILGQGPKLLIQFQNNGVVDDSQLPKDRFSAERLKGVDSTLKIQPAKLEDSAVYLCASSSWTGINYNEQFFGPGTRLTVL.

CDR3 in DNA: TGCGCCAGCAGCTCCCAGGCCGGGACAGGGAACATTCAGTACTTC. Translating gives CASSSQAGTGNIQYF. The rearrangement joins TRBV5-1 to TRBJ2-4; 9 bases agree with TRBD1. This CDR3 has 15 residues. The ends lost 3 bases at V and 7 bases at J; junction bases unmatched: 8. The germline V gene encodes CDR1 SGHRS and CDR2 YFSETQ.

As concerns this clone: A junction end diverges from the germline sequence, so it may reflect a read error. The V gene is TRBV5-5, the J gene TRBJ2-7; no clear D. The CDR3 covers 13 residues. Germline V gives CDR1 SGHKS, CDR2 YYEKEE (reference sequence). This chain's CDR3 is CASSLTDGSVGNF. CDR3 nucleotides: TGTGCCAGCAGCTTGACTGACGGGTCAGTTGGGAACTTC.

This clone was observed once. This chain joins TRBV28 and TRBJ1-1; D remains ambiguous. Germline V CDR1 and CDR2: MDHEN, SYDVKM. V gave up 0 bases and J gave up 1 base, with 6 bases separating them. This CDR3 is built from 14 residues. The CDR3 spells CASSLWSRNTEAFF. The CDR3 DNA reads TGTGCCAGCAGTTTATGGTCCAGGAACACTGAAGCTTTCTTT.

The chain combines TRBV5-6 with TRBJ1-5; 7 bases align to TRBD1. With V trimmed by 4 bases and J by 8 bases, 12 bases remained unmatched. Germline CDR1 and CDR2: SGHDT and YYEEEE. The CDR3 sequence is 15 residues long. CDR3 bases: TGTGCCAGCAGCGTACTCTCACAGGGGAGTAAGCCCCAGCATTTT. It translates to CASSVLSQGSKPQHF. The whole variable domain, filled in from reference TRBV5-6 and TRBJ1-5, reads DAGVTQSPTHLIKTRGQQVTLRCSPKSGHDTVSWYQQALGQGPQFIFQYYEEEERQRGNFPDRFSGHQFPNYSSELNVNALLLGDSALYLCASSVLSQGSKPQHFGDGTRLSIL.

V and J are TRBV5-1 and TRBJ1-6, with a weak D call TRBD1 (5 bases). This CDR3 region has 15 residues. The germline V gene encodes CDR1 SGHRS and CDR2 YFSETQ. The germline V and J ends were trimmed by 5 bases and 0 bases, with 9 bases remaining between them. The CDR3 nucleotides read TGCGCCAGCAGGCCAGGGAGCTCCTATAATTCACCCCTCCACTTT. It codes for CASRPGSSYNSPLHF.

The genes are TRBV7-9 and TRBJ1-5; the D is unclear. There are 13 residues in the CDR3. Germline-derived CDR1 and CDR2 are SEHNR and FQNEAQ (reference sequence). V was cut by 7 bases and J by 6 bases, with 13 bases left in between. The CDR3 coding sequence is TGTGCCAGCAACTCCGGGGTAGGTCAGCCCCAGCATTTT. It specifies CASNSGVGQPQHF.

The chain employs TRBV18 and TRBJ2-7; perhaps D is TRBD1 or TRBD2 (5 bases each). Germline V CDR1 and CDR2: KGHSH, LQKENI. The CDR3 has 13 residues. V lost 3 bases and J lost 7, with 13 bases in between. Here the CDR3 DNA reads TGTGCCAGCTCACCGGGTGGGACGTCGGAGCAGTACTTC. It encodes CASSPGGTSEQYF.

This clone was picked up a small number of times. The rearrangement uses TRBV5-4 and TRBJ2-2; 9 nucleotides align to TRBD2. After removal of 2 bases from V and 5 bases from J, the junction contained 7 bases not matched to a gene. This CDR3 has 16 residues. Germline CDR1 SGHNT, CDR2 YYREEE (reference sequence). CDR3 region: CASSLLAGGPTGELFF. The CDR3 DNA sequence: TGTGCCAGCAGCTTACTGGCGGGAGGGCCGACCGGGGAGCTGTTTTTT.

J is TRBJ1-1 and V is TRBV13; D is perhaps TRBD1 (6 bases). The CDR3 is 15 residues long. Germline V lookup: CDR1 PRHDT, CDR2 FYEKMQ (reference sequence). The V end lost 4 bases, the J end lost 10 bases, and 22 bases lay between the germline ends. CDR3 nucleotides: TGTGCCAGCAGCTCGGACAGATTAAGTACTCTCGGAGCTTTCTTT. Its protein product is CASSSDRLSTLGAFF.

This rearrangement joins TRBV7-6 to TRBJ2-3, with D tentatively TRBD1 (6 bases). Trimming removed 5 bases at V and 4 bases at J, with 16 bases between. The CDR3 has 15 residues. Germline lookup yields CDR1 SGHVS and CDR2 FNYEAQ. CDR3 sequence reads: CASSPQGLASDTQYF. In DNA form, the CDR3 reads TGTGCCAGCAGCCCCCAGGGGCTAGCCTCAGATACGCAGTATTTT.

The J gene is TRBJ2-7, the V gene TRBV7-9; D uncertain. The CDR3 has 16 residues. The germline V gene has CDR1 SEHNR and CDR2 FQNEAQ (reference sequence). Trimming stripped 5 bases from V and 5 bases from J, with 22 bases between. In DNA form, the CDR3 reads TGTGCCAGCAGCCTTTTGACACATGATGTTGTTCACGAGCAGTACTTC. This translates into CASSLLTHDVVHEQYF.

In this sample, this clone turned up once. The J gene is TRBJ2-3, the V gene TRBV27, with unresolved D. The germline gives CDR1 MNHEY, CDR2 SMNVEV (reference sequence). V lost 8 bases to trimming and J lost 0 bases, with 12 bases between them. This CDR3 comprises 14 residues. The CDR3 loop is CASAKSLSTDTQYF. The CDR3, as DNA: TGTGCCAGCGCTAAATCTCTCAGCACAGATACGCAGTATTTT.

CDR3 DNA: TGTGCCAGCAGTGCCGGGACCAACAATCAGCCCCAGCATTTT. Protein sequence: CASSAGTNNQPQHF. The V gene is TRBV9, the J gene TRBJ1-5; the D gene is possibly TRBD1 (5 bases). The CDR3 consists of 14 residues. The ends were cut back, 5 bases at V and 3 bases at J, with 12 bases in the middle. CDR1 SGDLS and CDR2 YYNGEE come from the germline V gene. The variable domain in full, with the rest retrieved from reference TRBV9 and TRBJ1-5, is DSGVTQTPKHLITATGQRVTLRCSPRSGDLSVYWYQQSLDQGLQFLIQYYNGEERAKGNILERFSAQQFPDLHSELNLSSLELGDSALYFCASSAGTNNQPQHFGDGTRLSIL.

This chain uses TRBV7-9 with TRBJ1-1; no clear D gene. Per germline, CDR1 SEHNR and CDR2 FQNEAQ (reference sequence). Trimming removed 1 base at V and 1 base at J, with 13 bases between. The CDR3 loop spans 16 amino acids. DNA for the CDR3: TGTGCCAGCAGCTTAGGGGCGGGCTGGGGGAACACTGAAGCTTTCTTT. It encodes CASSLGAGWGNTEAFF.

The chain carries TRBV5-4 and TRBJ2-1; 14 bases align to TRBD2. Looked up from germline, CDR1 is SGHNT and CDR2 is YYREEE (reference sequence). This CDR3 has 15 residues. V lost 3 bases to trimming and J lost 9 bases; unmatched junction nucleotides: 5. CDR3 in amino acids: CASSSTGLAGVEQFF. CDR3 DNA sequence: TGTGCCAGCAGCTCTACGGGACTAGCGGGAGTTGAGCAGTTCTTC.

The chain joins TRBV3-1 (or the pseudogene TRBV3-2) to TRBJ1-1; D ambiguous. Germline loops: CDR1 LGHDT, CDR2 YNNKEL (reference sequence). This CDR3 is 13 amino acids long. Trimming removed 3 bases from V and 7 bases from J, with 12 bases in between. This CDR3 is CASSHLKTREAFF. CDR3 DNA sequence: TGTGCCAGCAGCCACCTTAAGACACGTGAAGCTTTCTTT.

This chain joins TRBV19 and TRBJ2-7, with TRBD1 as a possible D gene (6 bases). V dropped 4 bases and J dropped 2 bases, with 12 bases sitting between them. From germline, CDR1 is LNHDA and CDR2 SQIVND (reference sequence). The CDR3 has 14 residues. The CDR3 DNA reads TGTGCCAGTAGTACCGACAGGAGACCCTACGAGCAGTACTTC. Its translation is CASSTDRRPYEQYF. The variable domain in full, with the rest retrieved from reference TRBV19 and TRBJ2-7, is DGGITQSPKYLFRKEGQNVTLSCEQNLNHDAMYWYRQDPGQGLRLIYYSQIVNDFQKGDIAEGYSVSREKKESFPLTVTSAQKNPTAFYLCASSTDRRPYEQYFGPGTRLTVT.

The chain couples TRBV6-5 to TRBJ1-3; D is perhaps TRBD1 (5 bases). Trimming took 0 bases from V and 2 from J, leaving 11 bases between them. Germline CDR1 is MNHEY and CDR2 is SVGAGI. The CDR3 length is 16 residues. The CDR3 reads CASSYSMRGTGNTIYF. The CDR3 DNA follows: TGTGCCAGCAGTTACTCGATGAGGGGAACTGGAAACACCATATATTTT.

The rearrangement links TRBV6-4 to TRBJ2-3, with D maybe TRBD2 (6 bases). The germline V and J ends were trimmed by 5 bases and 2 bases, with 14 bases remaining between them. Germline CDR1 is MRHNA and CDR2 is SNTAGT. The CDR3 loop spans 15 amino acids. CDR3 region: CASSRGTYYTDTQYF. The CDR3 bases are TGTGCCAGCAGTCGGGGGACCTATTACACAGATACGCAGTATTTT.

This clone appeared a single time. The chain employs TRBV27 and TRBJ1-5; no definite D call. Germline lookup yields CDR1 MNHEY and CDR2 SMNVEV (reference sequence). V gave up 3 bases and J gave up 6 bases, with 9 bases separating them. The CDR3 has 13 residues. The CDR3 DNA sequence: TGTGCCAGCAGTTTCGGAAGAGGTCAGCCCCAGCATTTT. This encodes CASSFGRGQPQHF.

The chain recombines TRBV3-1 (or the pseudogene TRBV3-2) with TRBJ1-2, with 8 bases matching TRBD1. Germline-derived CDR1 and CDR2 are LGHDT and YNNKEL (reference sequence). This CDR3 has 13 residues. V lost 3 bases and J lost 6; bases outside the gene matches: 3. The CDR3 bases are TGTGCCAGCAGCCAGTCGACAGGGGATGGCTACACCTTC. Translation gives CASSQSTGDGYTF.

V is TRBV6-5 and J is TRBJ2-5; TRBD1 aligns across 10 bases. Germline CDR1 and CDR2: MNHEY and SVGAGI. This CDR3 has 14 amino acids. The junction had 9 bases not matched to a gene; V was cut back by 5 bases and J by 9 bases. This CDR3 is CASSLLADRGAQYF. In DNA form, the CDR3 reads TGTGCCAGCAGTCTGCTGGCGGACAGGGGGGCCCAGTACTTC.

The gene calls are TRBV19 and TRBJ1-1; D remains unclear. The CDR3 covers 17 residues. V was shortened by 7 bases and J by 0 bases, with 21 bases between the two germline ends. The germline gives CDR1 LNHDA, CDR2 SQIVND (reference sequence). CDR3 sequence reads: CASTTSGGLRLNTEAFF. CDR3 in DNA: TGTGCCAGTACTACTAGCGGCGGTCTCCGACTGAACACTGAAGCTTTCTTT. The whole variable domain, remainder taken from reference TRBV19 and TRBJ1-1, is DGGITQSPKYLFRKEGQNVTLSCEQNLNHDAMYWYRQDPGQGLRLIYYSQIVNDFQKGDIAEGYSVSREKKESFPLTVTSAQKNPTAFYLCASTTSGGLRLNTEAFFGQGTRLTVV.